Sequencing of this T cell receptor (beta chain) was carried out in a study of blood T cell repertoires in COVID-19. Background on the study: Whether acute or convalescent, the COVID-19 samples came from the United States, Italy and Spain.

The data were produced by immunoSEQ multiplex PCR, yet TCRdb's version contains in-frame clones alone and is incomplete. In the table there are roughly 200,000 clones, roughly four fifths of which are singletons. Deletions cut 2 bases from V and 2 bases from J, with 9 bases between. The CDR3 has 14 residues. Germline CDR1 and CDR2: LGHDT and YNNKEL (reference sequence). Participants spanned ages about 18 to 90 years and resided in about 25 US areas. Sequenced: PBMCs or T cells enriched from blood (not recorded which). The clonotype comes from a man aged 40-50 years who had recovered from COVID-19. This rearrangement joins TRBV3-1 (or the pseudogene TRBV3-2) to TRBJ2-5; D ambiguous. CDR3: CASSQIGDQETQYF. As DNA, the CDR3 is TGTGCCAGCAGCCAAATAGGAGATCAAGAGACCCAGTACTTC.